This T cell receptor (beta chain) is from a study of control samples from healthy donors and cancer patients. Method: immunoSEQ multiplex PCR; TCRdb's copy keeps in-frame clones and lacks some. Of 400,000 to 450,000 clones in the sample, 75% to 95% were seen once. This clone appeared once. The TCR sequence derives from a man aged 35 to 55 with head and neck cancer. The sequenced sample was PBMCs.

CDR3 DNA sequence: TGTGCCAGTAGTCCCCGACTAGGGCAAGAGACCCAGTACTTC. It translates to CASSPRLGQETQYF. The rearrangement joins TRBV19 to TRBJ2-5; weak D call: TRBD2 (6 bases). The CDR3 is made up of 14 amino acids. V lost 5 bases and J lost 2, with 12 bases in between. Germline V lookup: CDR1 LNHDA, CDR2 SQIVND (reference sequence).